Presented here are 32 T cell receptor beta chains from one specimen sequenced in a study of blood T cell repertoires in COVID-19. The protocol was immunoSEQ multiplex PCR, while the TCRdb copy is restricted to in-frame clones and leaves out a portion. The sample yields about 54,000 clones, around nine tenths seen once. Sequenced sample: peripheral blood. The receptors originated from a woman in her 40s with active COVID-19.

This rearrangement joins TRBV11-3 to TRBJ2-7, with D maybe TRBD2 (7 bases). V was shortened by 5 bases and J by 7 bases, with 24 bases between the two germline ends. Per the germline V gene, CDR1 is SGHNT and CDR2 is YENEEA. There are 16 residues in the CDR3. The DNA of the CDR3 is TGTGCCAGCAGCCACCTAGGGGGGGGTTCCTGGGGTGAGCAGTACTTC. Protein sequence: CASSHLGGGSWGEQYF.

The chain recombines TRBV18 with TRBJ1-4; D is undetermined. Germline V lookup: CDR1 KGHSH, CDR2 LQKENI. This CDR3 spans 16 amino acids. V gave up 3 bases and J gave up 6 bases, with 17 bases separating them. This CDR3 reads CASSPTGYGIDEKLFF. In DNA, the CDR3 is TGTGCCAGCTCACCGACTGGGTACGGCATCGATGAAAAACTGTTTTTT.

This clone was observed once. V usage is TRBV11-3 and J usage is TRBJ2-2; 9 bases align to TRBD2. Germline lookup yields CDR1 SGHNT and CDR2 YENEEA. The CDR3 consists of 18 residues. V lost 1 base, J lost 8 bases, and 14 bases stayed unmatched. In DNA, the CDR3 is TGTGCCAGCAGCTTAGGGTGGTCCGGGACTAGCCGATTTGGGGAGCTGTTTTTT. It codes for CASSLGWSGTSRFGELFF.

This rearrangement joins TRBV15 to TRBJ2-3, with 14 nucleotides matching TRBD2. Germline loops: CDR1 LNHNV, CDR2 YYDKDF (reference sequence). CDR3 length equals 19 residues. Trimming cost V 1 base and J 6 bases; bases outside gene matches: 12. The CDR3 DNA reads TGTGCCACCAGCAGAGGACGGACTAGCGGGGGGATATCCGGGGATACGCAGTATTTT. Encoded protein: CATSRGRTSGGISGDTQYF.

The V call is TRBV20-1, the J call TRBJ2-3, with 7 bases fitting TRBD2. CDR3 length: 11 amino acids. V lost 5 bases, J lost 9 bases, and 5 bases stayed unmatched. Germline V gives CDR1 DFQATT, CDR2 SNEGSKA (reference sequence). The CDR3 region is CSALTGGTQYF. In DNA, the CDR3 is TGCAGTGCTTTGACGGGGGGAACGCAGTATTTT.

The rearrangement joins TRBV6-5 to TRBJ2-2, with 7 bases fitting TRBD1. The CDR3 covers 15 residues. The trim removed 5 bases at V and 2 bases at J, leaving 5 bases unmatched. Germline CDR1 MNHEY, CDR2 SVGAGI. CDR3 region: CASSPGQANTGELFF. The CDR3, as DNA: TGTGCCAGCAGTCCCGGACAGGCCAACACCGGGGAGCTGTTTTTT.

The CDR3 here is CAGPTPGQGDEKLFF. In DNA form, the CDR3 reads TGTGCCGGACCTACCCCGGGACAGGGAGATGAAAAACTGTTTTTT. The chain combines TRBV30 with TRBJ1-4; 9 nucleotides line up with TRBD1. Germline values: CDR1 GTSNPN, CDR2 SVGIG (reference sequence). J gave up 6 bases and V 8 bases, and 13 bases lay outside the gene matches. This CDR3 contains 15 residues.

This clone showed up just once. The gene calls are TRBV18 and TRBJ2-5; possible D gene TRBD2, 5 bases. This CDR3 region has 17 residues. V shed 0 bases and J shed 5 bases, with 19 bases lying between them. Germline V lookup: CDR1 KGHSH, CDR2 LQKENI. The CDR3 DNA is TGTGCCAGCTCACCACCTGGAATTCCCAGCAGAGGGGAGACCCAGTACTTC. Protein sequence: CASSPPGIPSRGETQYF.

The chain combines TRBV7-2 with TRBJ1-5; D remains ambiguous. In germline, CDR1 is SGHTA, CDR2 FQGNSA. V was clipped by 3 bases and J by 3 bases, with 12 bases between them. The CDR3 totals 15 residues. Written as DNA, the CDR3 is TGTGCCAGCAGCTTTGGAGGGCTGAACAATCAGCCCCAGCATTTT. The encoded protein is CASSFGGLNNQPQHF.

J is TRBJ2-7 and V is TRBV9, with TRBD2 identical over 7 bases. The germline CDR1 and CDR2 sequences are SGDLS and YYNGEE. The CDR3 is 16 amino acids. V trimming: 0 bases; J trimming: 4 bases; junction bases outside the gene matches: 10. The CDR3: CASSVGVGGTPYEQYF. CDR3 coding DNA: TGTGCCAGCAGCGTAGGCGTGGGGGGGACTCCGTACGAGCAGTACTTC.

The rearrangement links TRBV7-9 to TRBJ1-3; tentatively, D is TRBD1 (6 bases). Germline values: CDR1 SEHNR, CDR2 FQNEAQ (reference sequence). This CDR3 comprises 14 residues. Trimming removed 4 bases from V and 3 bases from J, with 10 bases in between. CDR3 amino acids: CASSSTGFGNTIYF. The CDR3, as DNA: TGTGCCAGCAGCTCAACAGGGTTTGGAAACACCATATATTTT.

V gene TRBV4-1 combines with J gene TRBJ2-1; 8 positions agree with TRBD1. Per the germline V gene, CDR1 is MGHRA and CDR2 is YSYEKL. This CDR3 region has 14 residues. Unmatched junction bases numbered 7, after V lost 5 bases and J lost 7 bases. The CDR3 DNA is TGCGCCAGCAGCTACCAGGACAGGGAGAATGAGCAGTTCTTC. This codes for CASSYQDRENEQFF.

The CDR3 DNA reads TGTGCCAGCAGCTTGGGAGCGGGGGGGCCAGGGGAGCAGTTCTTC. Translation: CASSLGAGGPGEQFF. V is TRBV5-4 and J is TRBJ2-1, with TRBD2 matching 10 bases. Losses at the gene ends were 0 bases for V and 10 bases for J; bases not matched to a gene: 7. This CDR3 is 15 amino acids long. Looked up from germline, CDR1 is SGHNT and CDR2 is YYREEE (reference sequence).

This chain joins TRBV5-1 and TRBJ1-2; D remains ambiguous. CDR3 size: 13 residues. The V end lost 0 bases, the J end lost 0 bases, and 3 bases lay between the germline ends. Germline lookup yields CDR1 SGHRS and CDR2 YFSETQ. CDR3: CASSLGANYGYTF. Here the CDR3 DNA reads TGCGCCAGCAGCTTGGGAGCTAACTATGGCTACACCTTC.

The chain has TRBV2 and TRBJ2-7; 10 bases match TRBD1. CDR1 and CDR2 (germline): SNHLY, FYNNEI. The trim removed 4 bases at V and 0 bases at J, leaving 3 bases unmatched. This CDR3 region has 15 residues. The CDR3 here is CASSGDRGGSYEQYF. As DNA, the CDR3 is TGTGCCAGCAGTGGGGACAGGGGTGGCTCCTACGAGCAGTACTTC.

The chain has TRBV15 and TRBJ2-1; 8 bases match TRBD1. V lost 9 bases, J lost 5 bases, and 9 bases stayed unmatched. This CDR3 is built from 14 residues. Germline values: CDR1 LNHNV, CDR2 YYDKDF (reference sequence). CDR3 residues: CATSADRANNEQFF. For the CDR3, the DNA is TGTGCCACTTCCGCGGACAGGGCGAACAATGAGCAGTTCTTC.

This clone was seen just once. V usage is TRBV28 and J usage is TRBJ2-1, with 8 bases that match TRBD1. Unmatched junction bases numbered 12, after V lost 5 bases and J lost 3 bases. Germline lookup yields CDR1 MDHEN and CDR2 SYDVKM. This CDR3 has 17 amino acids. In nucleotides, the CDR3 is TGTGCCAGCAGTCCCTCTAACGGACAGGGAAACTACAATGAGCAGTTCTTC. It specifies CASSPSNGQGNYNEQFF.

The V and J genes are TRBV5-4 and TRBJ2-5; D perhaps matches TRBD2 (5 bases). Trimming left V 1 base short and J 3 bases short, with 13 bases between. Germline V CDR1 and CDR2: SGHNT, YYREEE (reference sequence). The CDR3 has 15 residues. The CDR3 protein is CASSLTSKAEETQYF. The DNA for the CDR3 is TGTGCCAGCAGCTTGACTAGTAAGGCCGAAGAGACCCAGTACTTC.

This clone appeared a single time. The chain recombines TRBV15 with TRBJ2-5, with 8 nucleotides matching TRBD2. Germline CDR1 LNHNV, CDR2 YYDKDF (reference sequence). The CDR3 length is 14 residues. V trimming: 2 bases; J trimming: 5 bases; junction bases outside the gene matches: 4. CDR3 sequence (DNA): TGTGCCACCAGCAGACCGGGGGGGCTTGAGACCCAGTACTTC. Translating it yields CATSRPGGLETQYF.

V usage is TRBV24-1 and J usage is TRBJ2-1; TRBD2 matches at 12 bases. The V gene's germline CDR1 is KGHDR and CDR2 SFDVKD. Unmatched junction bases numbered 9, after V lost 5 bases and J lost 2 bases. The CDR3 sequence is 18 residues long. CDR3 protein: CATSASGGDYSTYNEQFF. The CDR3 DNA reads as TGTGCCACCAGTGCTAGCGGGGGGGATTACTCAACCTACAATGAGCAGTTCTTC.

J is TRBJ1-1 and V is TRBV10-3; 7 bases are a match to TRBD1. CDR1 ENHRY and CDR2 SYGVKD come from the germline V gene. Trimming took 10 bases from V and 1 from J; bases not matched to a gene: 9. The length of the CDR3 is 14 residues. In DNA form, the CDR3 reads TGTGCCACGAGAGACAGGGTTCCGAACACTGAAGCTTTCTTT. Amino acids: CATRDRVPNTEAFF.

J is TRBJ1-3 and V is TRBV12-5; 7 positions match TRBD1. Germline CDR1 LGHNT, CDR2 FRNRAP. The CDR3 totals 14 residues. V shed 6 bases and J 2 bases; nucleotides not matched to a gene: 4. The CDR3 is CASGLRGAGNTIYF. The CDR3 DNA follows: TGTGCTAGTGGCCTCAGGGGGGCTGGAAACACCATATATTTT. Full variable domain (outside the CDR3, taken from reference TRBV12-5 and TRBJ1-3): DARVTQTPRHKVTEMGQEVTMRCQPILGHNTVFWYRQTMMQGLELLAYFRNRAPLDDSGMPKDRFSAEMPDATLATLKIQPSEPRDSAVYFCASGLRGAGNTIYFGEGSWLTVV.

This sequence joins TRBV18 and TRBJ2-1, with D tentatively TRBD1 (6 bases). There are 14 residues in the CDR3. Germline V lookup: CDR1 KGHSH, CDR2 LQKENI. Deletions cut 5 bases from V and 10 bases from J, with 18 bases between. This CDR3 reads CASSGSNRVSEQFF. The CDR3 nucleotides are TGTGCCAGCTCAGGCAGTAACAGGGTCTCGGAGCAGTTCTTC.

In DNA, the CDR3 is TGCGCCAGCTCCGACACAGGGAACCTGAACACTGAAGCTTTCTTT. This translates into CASSDTGNLNTEAFF. The chain combines TRBV10-2 with TRBJ1-1; weak D call: TRBD1 (6 bases). CDR1 is WSHSY, CDR2 SAAADI, per germline. Between the trimmed V and J ends, which lost 8 bases and 0 bases, there was a span of 16 bases. This CDR3 contains 15 residues.

The chain joins TRBV4-2 to TRBJ1-2; D is possibly TRBD1 (5 bases). This CDR3 has 14 amino acids. The V gene's germline CDR1 is LGHNA and CDR2 YNFKEQ. V was clipped by 0 bases and J by 5 bases, with 10 bases between them. Here the CDR3 DNA reads TGTGCCAGCAGCCAAGAACCGGGGGGGTATGGCTACACCTTC. This sequence encodes CASSQEPGGYGYTF.

The chain has TRBV5-1 and TRBJ1-2, with 7 bases matching TRBD1. V lost 3 bases to trimming and J lost 2 bases; unmatched junction nucleotides: 4. Per germline, CDR1 SGHRS and CDR2 YFSETQ. The CDR3 runs to 14 residues. The CDR3 protein is CASSYGTVNYGYTF. The CDR3 coding sequence is TGCGCCAGCAGCTACGGGACAGTCAACTATGGCTACACCTTC.

The chain carries TRBV4-1 and TRBJ2-7; 7 bases are a match to TRBD2. The CDR3 runs 16 residues. V trimming: 0 bases; J trimming: 0 bases; junction bases outside the gene matches: 5. Germline V CDR1 and CDR2: MGHRA, YSYEKL. The DNA for the CDR3 is TGCGCCAGCAGCCAAGAAAGGCGCGGGGGCTCCTACGAGCAGTACTTC. This translates into CASSQERRGGSYEQYF.

The rearrangement links TRBV24-1 to TRBJ1-6, with D possibly matching TRBD1 (6 bases). Germline V gene lookup returns CDR1 KGHDR and CDR2 SFDVKD. The CDR3 length is 15 residues. Trimming removed 8 bases at V and 1 base at J, with 11 bases between. The CDR3 region is CATTPGASYNSPLHF. The CDR3 DNA is TGTGCCACCACCCCAGGGGCATCCTATAATTCACCCCTCCACTTT.

This clone was seen a single time. The chain links TRBV7-2 to TRBJ2-7, with TRBD1 identical over 7 bases. This CDR3 has 15 amino acids. The V gene end was trimmed by 1 base and the J gene end by 4 bases; junction bases not matched to a gene: 7. Germline loops: CDR1 SGHTA, CDR2 FQGNSA. Here the CDR3 DNA reads TGTGCCAGCAGCTTAGAAGGGGGCAGGGGTTACGAGCAGTACTTC. This encodes CASSLEGGRGYEQYF.

V and J are TRBV6-1 and TRBJ2-2; maybe TRBD1 (5 bases). V lost 3 bases and J lost 6, with 17 bases in between. Germline V gene lookup returns CDR1 MNHNS and CDR2 SASEGT. The CDR3 spans 16 residues. This CDR3 is CASSDFTFRAAGELFF. The CDR3 DNA sequence: TGTGCCAGCAGTGATTTCACCTTCAGGGCGGCCGGGGAGCTGTTTTTT.

The CDR3 spells CASGLGGGPNTQYF. The CDR3 coding sequence is TGTGCTAGTGGTTTGGGCGGGGGGCCCAATACGCAGTATTTT. The chain carries TRBV12-5 and TRBJ2-3, with TRBD2 matching over 8 bases. Trimming took 1 base from V and 7 from J; bases not matched to a gene: 4. The CDR3 extends over 14 amino acids. CDR1 is LGHNT, CDR2 FRNRAP, per germline.

V usage is TRBV5-5 and J usage is TRBJ1-5; 8 bases map to TRBD1. CDR3 length: 14 residues. Germline values: CDR1 SGHKS, CDR2 YYEKEE (reference sequence). V lost 4 bases to trimming and J lost 4 bases; unmatched junction nucleotides: 4. The CDR3, as DNA: TGTGCCAGCAGCACGACAGGGGAGAATCAGCCCCAGCATTTT. It specifies CASSTTGENQPQHF.